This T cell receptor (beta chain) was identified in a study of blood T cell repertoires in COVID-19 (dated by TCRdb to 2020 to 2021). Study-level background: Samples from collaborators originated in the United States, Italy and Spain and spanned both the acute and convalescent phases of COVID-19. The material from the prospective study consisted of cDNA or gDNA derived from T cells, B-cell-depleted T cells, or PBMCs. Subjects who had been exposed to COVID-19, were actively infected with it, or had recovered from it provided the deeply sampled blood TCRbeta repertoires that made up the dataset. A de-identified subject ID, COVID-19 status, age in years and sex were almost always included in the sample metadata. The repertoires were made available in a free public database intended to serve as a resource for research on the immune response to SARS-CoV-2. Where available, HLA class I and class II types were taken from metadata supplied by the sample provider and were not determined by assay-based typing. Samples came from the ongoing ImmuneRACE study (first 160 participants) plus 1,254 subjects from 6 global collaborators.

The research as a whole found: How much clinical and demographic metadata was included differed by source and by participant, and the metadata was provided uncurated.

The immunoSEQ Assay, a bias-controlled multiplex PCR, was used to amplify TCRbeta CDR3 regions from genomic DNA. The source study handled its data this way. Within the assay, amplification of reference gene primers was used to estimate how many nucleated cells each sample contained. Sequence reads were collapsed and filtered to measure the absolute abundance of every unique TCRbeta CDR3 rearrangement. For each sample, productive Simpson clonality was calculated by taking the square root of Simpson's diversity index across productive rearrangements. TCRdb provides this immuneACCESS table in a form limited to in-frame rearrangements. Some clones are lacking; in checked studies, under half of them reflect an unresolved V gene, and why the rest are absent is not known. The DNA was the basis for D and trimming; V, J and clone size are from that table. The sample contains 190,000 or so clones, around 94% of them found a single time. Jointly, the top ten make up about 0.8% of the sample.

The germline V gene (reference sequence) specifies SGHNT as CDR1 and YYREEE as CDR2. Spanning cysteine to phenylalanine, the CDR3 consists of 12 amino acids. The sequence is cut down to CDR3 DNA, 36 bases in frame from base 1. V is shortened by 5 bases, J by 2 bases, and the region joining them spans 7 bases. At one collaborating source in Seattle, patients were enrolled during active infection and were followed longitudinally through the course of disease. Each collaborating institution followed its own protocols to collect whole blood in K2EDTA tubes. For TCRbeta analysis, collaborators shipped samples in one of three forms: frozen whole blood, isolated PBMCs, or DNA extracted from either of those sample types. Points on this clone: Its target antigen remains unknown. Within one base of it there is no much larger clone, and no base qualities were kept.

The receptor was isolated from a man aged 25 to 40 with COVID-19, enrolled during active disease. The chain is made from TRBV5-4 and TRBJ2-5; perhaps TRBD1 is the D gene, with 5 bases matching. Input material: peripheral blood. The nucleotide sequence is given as TGTGCCAGCAGTAAGGGGCAAGAGACCCAGTACTTC. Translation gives CASSKGQETQYF.